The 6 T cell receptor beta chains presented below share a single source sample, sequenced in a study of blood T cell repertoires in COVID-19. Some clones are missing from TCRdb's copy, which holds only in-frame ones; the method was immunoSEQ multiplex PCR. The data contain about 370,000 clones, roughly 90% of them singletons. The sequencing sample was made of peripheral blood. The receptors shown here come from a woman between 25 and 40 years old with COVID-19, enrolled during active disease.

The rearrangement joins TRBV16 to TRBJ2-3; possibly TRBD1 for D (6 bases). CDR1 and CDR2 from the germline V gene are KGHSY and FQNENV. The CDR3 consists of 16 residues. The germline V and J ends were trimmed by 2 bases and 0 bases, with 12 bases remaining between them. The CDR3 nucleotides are TGTGCCAGCAGCCAAATCCCGGACAGTAGCACAGATACGCAGTATTTT. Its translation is CASSQIPDSSTDTQYF.

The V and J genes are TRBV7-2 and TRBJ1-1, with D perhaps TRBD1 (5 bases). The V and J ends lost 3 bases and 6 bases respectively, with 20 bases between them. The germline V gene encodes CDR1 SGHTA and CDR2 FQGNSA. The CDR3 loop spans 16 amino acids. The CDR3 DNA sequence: TGTGCCAGCAGCTTCGGGGGAGTGGGGTTAAGGTCTGAAGCTTTCTTT. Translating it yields CASSFGGVGLRSEAFF. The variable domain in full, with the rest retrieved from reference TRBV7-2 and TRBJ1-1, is GAGVSQSPSNKVTEKGKDVELRCDPISGHTALYWYRQSLGQGLEFLIYFQGNSAPDKSGLPSDRFSAERTGGSVSTLTIQRTQQEDSAVYLCASSFGGVGLRSEAFFGQGTRLTVV.

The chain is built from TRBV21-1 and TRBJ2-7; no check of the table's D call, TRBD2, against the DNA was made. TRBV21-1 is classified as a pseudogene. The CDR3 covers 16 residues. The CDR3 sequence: CASNPRGGRASYEQYF. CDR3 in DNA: TGTGCCAGCAATCCAAGGGGGGGCAGAGCCTCCTACGAGCAGTACTTC.

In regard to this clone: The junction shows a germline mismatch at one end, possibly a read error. CDR3 region: CVSGGGTKGYTF. The CDR3 region has the DNA TGCGTCTCGGGCGGGGGCACGAAAGGCTACACCTTC. This chain uses TRBV6-5 with TRBJ1-2, with D maybe TRBD1 (6 bases). This CDR3 spans 12 amino acids. CDR1 is MNHEY and CDR2 is SVGAGI in the germline V gene.

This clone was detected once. The CDR3 coding sequence is TGTGCCAGCTCACCACAGGGGGCAAGGGGGGACACTGAAGCTTTCTTT. This codes for CASSPQGARGDTEAFF. J is TRBJ1-1 and V is TRBV18, with TRBD1 identical over 7 bases. V was pared by 1 base and J by 3 bases, with 8 bases of the junction left unmatched. The CDR3 is made up of 16 amino acids. Germline lookup yields CDR1 KGHSH and CDR2 LQKENI.

The CDR3 sequence is CASSVVQVPNTGELFF. The CDR3 nucleotides read TGTGCCAGCAGCGTCGTACAAGTACCGAACACCGGGGAGCTGTTTTTT. The chain links TRBV9 to TRBJ2-2, with D unclear. The V gene lost 2 bases and the J gene lost 0 bases, with 11 bases spanning the gap. The CDR3 totals 16 residues. Germline V CDR1 and CDR2: SGDLS, YYNGEE.